These 13 T cell receptor beta chains share one sample of origin, sequenced in a study of shared clonotypes between healthy human individuals. TCRdb's table, derived via immunoSEQ multiplex PCR, lists solely in-frame clones and lacks some. In the table there are around 720,000 clones, around 73% of which are singletons. Sequenced: memory CD4+ T cells sorted from blood. This sample's subset: CD45RA-negative fraction. The receptor set was obtained from a woman in her twenties or thirties in good health.

CDR3 protein: CASSQTTSGQKYF. The CDR3 DNA reads as TGTGCCAGCAGCCAAACGACTAGCGGGCAGAAGTACTTC. The genes are TRBV14 and TRBJ2-5; 10 bases align to TRBD2. Germline trimming cut 2 bases from V and 12 bases from J; bases unmatched to any gene: 6. Germline CDR1 is SGHDN and CDR2 is FVKESK. The CDR3 is made up of 13 amino acids.

CDR3 bases: TGTGCCAGCAGCACAGTAAGCGGGATCGTGAAAAATGAGCAGTTCTTC. This encodes CASSTVSGIVKNEQFF. The chain carries TRBV5-4 and TRBJ2-1, with TRBD2 matching 7 bases. Germline V CDR1 and CDR2: SGHNT, YYREEE (reference sequence). Trimming cost V 4 bases and J 7 bases; bases outside gene matches: 14. The CDR3 is made up of 16 amino acids.

The table lists this clone with many counts. The rearrangement joins TRBV18 to TRBJ2-7; 8 positions agree with TRBD2. The CDR3 runs 13 residues. V gave up 4 bases and J gave up 10 bases; unmatched junction bases: 9. Looked up from germline, CDR1 is KGHSH and CDR2 is LQKENI. CDR3 nucleotide sequence: TGTGCCAGCTCACAACTAGCGGACCCGGTCCAGTACTTC. Protein sequence: CASSQLADPVQYF.

On this clone: A much larger clonotype is one base distant, so this may be a read error. The chain couples TRBV7-6 to TRBJ2-1; 10 bases align to TRBD2. This CDR3 contains 15 residues. V was pared by 6 bases and J by 2 bases, with 4 bases of the junction left unmatched. Germline CDR1 SGHVS, CDR2 FNYEAQ. CDR3 region: CASSLTSGTYNEQFF. The CDR3 DNA reads TGTGCCAGCAGTTTAACTAGCGGGACCTACAATGAGCAGTTCTTC.

This chain links TRBV7-6 with TRBJ1-2, with 9 bases that match TRBD1. V was clipped by 5 bases and J by 3 bases; unmatched bases: 7. Per the germline V gene, CDR1 is SGHVS and CDR2 is FNYEAQ. The CDR3 loop spans 15 amino acids. CDR3: CASSPSTGGDYGYTF. The CDR3, as DNA: TGTGCCAGCAGCCCTTCGACAGGGGGGGACTATGGCTACACCTTC. Full variable domain (missing parts from reference TRBV7-6 and TRBJ1-2): GAGVSQSPRYKVTKRGQDVALRCDPISGHVSLYWYRQALGQGPEFLTYFNYEAQQDKSGLPNDRFSAERPEGSISTLTIQRTEQRDSAMYRCASSPSTGGDYGYTFGSGTRLTVV.

This CDR3 reads CASSLAGASDFTGELFF. CDR3 coding DNA: TGTGCCAGCAGCTTGGCAGGGGCTAGCGACTTCACCGGGGAGCTGTTTTTT. The genes are TRBV5-8 and TRBJ2-2; tentatively, D is TRBD1 or TRBD2 (6 bases each). Germline V gives CDR1 SGHTS, CDR2 YDEGEE. CDR3 length equals 17 residues. V was cut by 0 bases and J by 4 bases, with 16 bases left in between.

The genes are TRBV7-9 and TRBJ2-7; perhaps TRBD1 as D (5 bases). Germline assignment: CDR1 SEHNR and CDR2 FQNEAQ (reference sequence). The length of the CDR3 is 13 residues. V was trimmed by 7 bases and J by 2 bases, leaving 12 bases between them. DNA for the CDR3: TGTGCCAGCACCAAGGGGTTGGCCTACGAGCAGTACTTC. It specifies CASTKGLAYEQYF.

This chain links TRBV19 with TRBJ1-1; D possibly corresponds to TRBD1 (6 bases). CDR1 and CDR2 (germline): LNHDA, SQIVND (reference sequence). The CDR3 has 14 residues. V dropped 5 bases and J dropped 2 bases, with 12 bases sitting between them. CDR3 sequence reads: CASSVQTGNTEAFF. The CDR3, as DNA: TGTGCCAGTAGTGTCCAGACAGGAAACACTGAAGCTTTCTTT.

The chain employs TRBV19 and TRBJ1-5; possibly TRBD1 for D (5 bases). The CDR3 runs to 13 residues. V dropped 7 bases and J dropped 9 bases, with 16 bases sitting between them. Germline V gives CDR1 LNHDA, CDR2 SQIVND (reference sequence). The CDR3 here is CASTRGVERPQHF. CDR3 in DNA: TGTGCCAGTACCCGAGGGGTGGAGCGGCCCCAGCATTTT.

The chain uses TRBV4-2 and TRBJ2-2; 7 nucleotides match TRBD2. The CDR3 is made up of 15 amino acids. The junction had 2 bases not matched to a gene; V was cut back by 1 base and J by 3 bases. Germline V gene lookup returns CDR1 LGHNA and CDR2 YNFKEQ. The CDR3 DNA sequence: TGTGCCAGCAGCCAAGTCGCGGGAGACACCGGGGAGCTGTTTTTT. Amino acid sequence: CASSQVAGDTGELFF.

The chain is built from TRBV7-2 and TRBJ2-5; D perhaps matches TRBD2 (6 bases). The length of the CDR3 is 15 residues. CDR1 and CDR2 from the germline V gene are SGHTA and FQGNSA. V was cut by 6 bases and J by 4 bases, with 18 bases left in between. The CDR3 spells CASSRTQLGGETQYF. CDR3 bases: TGTGCCAGCAGTCGGACTCAATTGGGGGGAGAGACCCAGTACTTC.

This clone was counted a few times. At the DNA level, this CDR3 is encoded by other sequences in the same sample as well. This chain connects TRBV7-6 to TRBJ1-5, with a possible D match to TRBD1 (6 bases). Germline loops: CDR1 SGHVS, CDR2 FNYEAQ. V lost 0 bases and J lost 4, with 7 bases in between. CDR3 length: 14 amino acids. The CDR3 loop is CASSLAGGNQPQHF. In DNA form, the CDR3 reads TGTGCCAGCAGCTTAGCAGGGGGGAATCAGCCCCAGCATTTT.

The CDR3 DNA follows: TGTGCCAGCAGTGCTGGGACAGGGTTTTCGAGGACCTACGAGCAGTACTTC. It yields the protein CASSAGTGFSRTYEQYF. The chain recombines TRBV6-1 with TRBJ2-7; the match to TRBD1 covers 9 bases. J was trimmed by 2 bases and V by 4 bases; bases with no gene match: 12. This CDR3 has 17 residues. Germline V CDR1 and CDR2: MNHNS, SASEGT.